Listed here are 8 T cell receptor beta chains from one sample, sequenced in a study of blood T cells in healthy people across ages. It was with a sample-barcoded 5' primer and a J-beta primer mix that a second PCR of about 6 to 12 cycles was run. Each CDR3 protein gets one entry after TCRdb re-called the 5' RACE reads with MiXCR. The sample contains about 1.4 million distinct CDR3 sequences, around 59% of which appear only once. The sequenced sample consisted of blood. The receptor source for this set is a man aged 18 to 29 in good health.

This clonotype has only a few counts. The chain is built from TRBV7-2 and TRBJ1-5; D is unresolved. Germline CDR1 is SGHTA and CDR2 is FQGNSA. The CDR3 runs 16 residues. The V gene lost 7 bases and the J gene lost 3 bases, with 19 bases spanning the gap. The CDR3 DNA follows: TGTGCCAGCACCACCATGGCGGCCGGATCCAATCAGCCCCAGCATTTT. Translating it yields CASTTMAAGSNQPQHF.

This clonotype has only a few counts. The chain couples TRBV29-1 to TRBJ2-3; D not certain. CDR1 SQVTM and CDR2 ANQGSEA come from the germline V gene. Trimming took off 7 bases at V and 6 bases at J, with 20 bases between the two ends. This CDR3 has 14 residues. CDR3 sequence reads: CSGALGGPPDTQYF. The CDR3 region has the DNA TGCAGCGGCGCCCTCGGCGGACCTCCCGATACGCAGTATTTT.

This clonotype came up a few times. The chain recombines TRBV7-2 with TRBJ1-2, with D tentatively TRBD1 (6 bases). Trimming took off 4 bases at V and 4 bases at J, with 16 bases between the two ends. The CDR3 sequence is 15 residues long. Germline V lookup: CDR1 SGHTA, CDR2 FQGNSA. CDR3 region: CASSSGREGGYGYTF. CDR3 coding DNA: TGTGCCAGCAGCTCAGGGAGGGAGGGGGGCTATGGCTACACCTTC.

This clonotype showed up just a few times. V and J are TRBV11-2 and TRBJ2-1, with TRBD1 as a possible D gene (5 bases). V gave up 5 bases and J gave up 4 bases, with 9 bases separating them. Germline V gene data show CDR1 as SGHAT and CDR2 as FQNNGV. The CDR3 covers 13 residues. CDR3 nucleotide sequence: TGTGCCAGCAGCGCGACAGATTACAATGAGCAGTTCTTC. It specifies CASSATDYNEQFF.

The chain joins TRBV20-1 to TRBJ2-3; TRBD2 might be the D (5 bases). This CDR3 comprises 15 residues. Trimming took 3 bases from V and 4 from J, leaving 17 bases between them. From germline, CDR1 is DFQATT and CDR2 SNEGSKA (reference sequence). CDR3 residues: CSARSATIGPDTQYF. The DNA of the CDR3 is TGCAGTGCTAGGAGCGCGACTATAGGACCAGATACGCAGTATTTT.

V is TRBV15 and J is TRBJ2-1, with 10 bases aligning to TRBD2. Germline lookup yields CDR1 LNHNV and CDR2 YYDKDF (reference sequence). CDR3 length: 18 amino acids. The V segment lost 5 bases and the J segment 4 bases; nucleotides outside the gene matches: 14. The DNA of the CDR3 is TGTGCCACCAGCGGCCTAACCCGTGGACTAGCGGCATACAATGAGCAGTTCTTC. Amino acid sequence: CATSGLTRGLAAYNEQFF.

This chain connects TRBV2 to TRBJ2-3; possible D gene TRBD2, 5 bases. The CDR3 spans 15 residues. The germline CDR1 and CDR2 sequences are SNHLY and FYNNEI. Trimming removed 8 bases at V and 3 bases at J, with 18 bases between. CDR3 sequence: CASALDPEGTDTQYF. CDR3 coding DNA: TGTGCCAGCGCTTTGGACCCCGAGGGTACAGATACGCAGTATTTT.

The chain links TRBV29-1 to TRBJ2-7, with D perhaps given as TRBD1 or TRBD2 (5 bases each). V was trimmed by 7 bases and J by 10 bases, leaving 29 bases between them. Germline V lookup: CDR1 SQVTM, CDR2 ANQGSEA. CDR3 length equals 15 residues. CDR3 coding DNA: TGCAGCGCCGGGCACGCCGGGACCCCCAAGATTACCCAGTACTTC. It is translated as CSAGHAGTPKITQYF.